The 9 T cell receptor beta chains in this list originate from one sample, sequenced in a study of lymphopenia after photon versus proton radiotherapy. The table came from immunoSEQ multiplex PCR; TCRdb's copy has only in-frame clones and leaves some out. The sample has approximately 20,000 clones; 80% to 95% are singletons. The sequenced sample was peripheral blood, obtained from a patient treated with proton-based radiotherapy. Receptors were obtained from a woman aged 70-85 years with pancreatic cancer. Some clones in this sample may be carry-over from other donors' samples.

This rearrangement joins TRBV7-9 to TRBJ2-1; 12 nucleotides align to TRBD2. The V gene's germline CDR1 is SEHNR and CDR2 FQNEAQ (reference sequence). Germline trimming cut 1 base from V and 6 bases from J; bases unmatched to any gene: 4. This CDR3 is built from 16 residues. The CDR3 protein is CASSLEGLAGLNEQFF. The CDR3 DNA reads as TGTGCCAGCAGCTTAGAGGGACTAGCGGGCCTCAATGAGCAGTTCTTC.

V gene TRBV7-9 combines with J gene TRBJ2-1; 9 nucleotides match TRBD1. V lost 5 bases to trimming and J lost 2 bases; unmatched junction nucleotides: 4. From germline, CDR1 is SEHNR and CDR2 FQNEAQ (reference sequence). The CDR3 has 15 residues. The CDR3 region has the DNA TGTGCCAGCAGCCCAGACAGGGGGACCTACAATGAGCAGTTCTTC. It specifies CASSPDRGTYNEQFF.

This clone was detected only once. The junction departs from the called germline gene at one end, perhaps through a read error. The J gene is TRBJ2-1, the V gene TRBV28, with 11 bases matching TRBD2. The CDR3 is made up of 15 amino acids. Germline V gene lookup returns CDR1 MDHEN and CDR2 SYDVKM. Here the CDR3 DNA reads TGTACCAGCAGTCAAGGGACTAGCGGCGGCTATGAGCAGTTCTTC. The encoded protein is CTSSQGTSGGYEQFF.

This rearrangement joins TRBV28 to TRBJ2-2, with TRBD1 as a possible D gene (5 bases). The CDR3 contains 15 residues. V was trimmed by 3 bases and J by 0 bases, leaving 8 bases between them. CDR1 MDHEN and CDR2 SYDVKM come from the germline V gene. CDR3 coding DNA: TGTGCCAGCAGTTTGGGCAGGGCGAACACCGGGGAGCTGTTTTTT. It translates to CASSLGRANTGELFF. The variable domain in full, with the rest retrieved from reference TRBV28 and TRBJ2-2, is DVKVTQSSRYLVKRTGEKVFLECVQDMDHENMFWYRQDPGLGLRLIYFSYDVKMKEKGDIPEGYSVSREKKERFSLILESASTNQTSMYLCASSLGRANTGELFFGEGSRLTVL.

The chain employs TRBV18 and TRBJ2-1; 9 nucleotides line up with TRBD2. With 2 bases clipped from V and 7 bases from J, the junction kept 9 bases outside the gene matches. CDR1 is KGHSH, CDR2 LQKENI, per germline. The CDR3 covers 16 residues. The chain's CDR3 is CASSPAGGTGPNEQFF. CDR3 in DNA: TGTGCCAGCTCACCAGCGGGGGGGACTGGCCCAAATGAGCAGTTCTTC.

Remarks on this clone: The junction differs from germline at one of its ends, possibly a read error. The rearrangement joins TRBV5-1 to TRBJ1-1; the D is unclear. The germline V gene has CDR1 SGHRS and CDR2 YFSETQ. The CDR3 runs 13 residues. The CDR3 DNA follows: TGCGCCAGCGGCTTGGGTCGGAGCACTGAAGCTTTCTTT. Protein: CASGLGRSTEAFF.

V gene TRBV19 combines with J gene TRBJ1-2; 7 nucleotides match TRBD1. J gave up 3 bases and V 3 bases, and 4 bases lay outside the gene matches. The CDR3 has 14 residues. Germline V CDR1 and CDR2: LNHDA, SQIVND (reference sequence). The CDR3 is CASSIGTVDYGYTF. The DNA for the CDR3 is TGTGCCAGTAGTATCGGGACAGTGGACTATGGCTACACCTTC.

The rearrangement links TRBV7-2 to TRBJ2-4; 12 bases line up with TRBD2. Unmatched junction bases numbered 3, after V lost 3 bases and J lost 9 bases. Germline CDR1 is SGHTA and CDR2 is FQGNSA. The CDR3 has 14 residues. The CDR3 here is CASSLTSGSFIQYF. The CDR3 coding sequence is TGTGCCAGCAGCTTGACTAGCGGGAGTTTCATTCAGTACTTC. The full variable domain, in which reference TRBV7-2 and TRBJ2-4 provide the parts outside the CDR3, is GAGVSQSPSNKVTEKGKDVELRCDPISGHTALYWYRQSLGQGLEFLIYFQGNSAPDKSGLPSDRFSAERTGGSVSTLTIQRTQQEDSAVYLCASSLTSGSFIQYFGAGTRLSVL.

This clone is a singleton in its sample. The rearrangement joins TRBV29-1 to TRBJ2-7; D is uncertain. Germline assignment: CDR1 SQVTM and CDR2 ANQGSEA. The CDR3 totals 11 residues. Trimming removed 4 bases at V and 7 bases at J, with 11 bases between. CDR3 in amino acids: CSVGTVGEQYF. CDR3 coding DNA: TGCAGCGTTGGGACGGTTGGTGAGCAGTACTTC.